This paragraph covers one TCR beta chain sequence. TCRdb's copy holds only in-frame clones and misses some; the assay was immunoSEQ multiplex PCR. This table holds more than 2 million clones, roughly 95% found once. This specimen comes from a study of shared clonotypes between healthy human individuals. Free of recent acute infections or vaccinations, the donors were healthy HIV-negative adults. V shed 2 bases and J 3 bases; nucleotides not matched to a gene: 4. CDR1 and CDR2 from the germline V gene are SGHAT and FQNNGV. The CDR3 extends over 15 amino acids. The sequenced sample was naive CD4+ T cells sorted from blood. Stated subset: CD45RA+ positively selected. This chain connects TRBV11-2 to TRBJ2-5; 9 bases match TRBD1. The source of this sequence is a man aged 18 to 29 in good health. CDR3 nucleotide sequence: TGTGCCAGCAGCTTATCCGGGACAGGGAAAGAGACCCAGTACTTC. It specifies CASSLSGTGKETQYF. Full variable domain (outside the CDR3, taken from reference TRBV11-2 and TRBJ2-5): EAGVAQSPRYKIIEKRQSVAFWCNPISGHATLYWYQQILGQGPKLLIQFQNNGVVDDSQLPKDRFSAERLKGVDSTLKIQPAKLEDSAVYLCASSLSGTGKETQYFGPGTRLLVL.